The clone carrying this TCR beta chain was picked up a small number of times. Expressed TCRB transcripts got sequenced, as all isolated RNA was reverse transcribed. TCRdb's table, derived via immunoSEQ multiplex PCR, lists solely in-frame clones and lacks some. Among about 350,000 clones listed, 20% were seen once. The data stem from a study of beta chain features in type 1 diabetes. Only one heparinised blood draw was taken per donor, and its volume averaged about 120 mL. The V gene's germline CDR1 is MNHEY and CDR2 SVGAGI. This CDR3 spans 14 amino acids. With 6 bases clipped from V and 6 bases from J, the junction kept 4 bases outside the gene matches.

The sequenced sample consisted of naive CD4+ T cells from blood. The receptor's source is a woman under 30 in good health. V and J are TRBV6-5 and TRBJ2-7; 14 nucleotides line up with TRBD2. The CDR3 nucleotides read TGTGCCAGCAGGGGGACTAGCGGGAGCCTCGAGCAGTACTTC. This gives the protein CASRGTSGSLEQYF.